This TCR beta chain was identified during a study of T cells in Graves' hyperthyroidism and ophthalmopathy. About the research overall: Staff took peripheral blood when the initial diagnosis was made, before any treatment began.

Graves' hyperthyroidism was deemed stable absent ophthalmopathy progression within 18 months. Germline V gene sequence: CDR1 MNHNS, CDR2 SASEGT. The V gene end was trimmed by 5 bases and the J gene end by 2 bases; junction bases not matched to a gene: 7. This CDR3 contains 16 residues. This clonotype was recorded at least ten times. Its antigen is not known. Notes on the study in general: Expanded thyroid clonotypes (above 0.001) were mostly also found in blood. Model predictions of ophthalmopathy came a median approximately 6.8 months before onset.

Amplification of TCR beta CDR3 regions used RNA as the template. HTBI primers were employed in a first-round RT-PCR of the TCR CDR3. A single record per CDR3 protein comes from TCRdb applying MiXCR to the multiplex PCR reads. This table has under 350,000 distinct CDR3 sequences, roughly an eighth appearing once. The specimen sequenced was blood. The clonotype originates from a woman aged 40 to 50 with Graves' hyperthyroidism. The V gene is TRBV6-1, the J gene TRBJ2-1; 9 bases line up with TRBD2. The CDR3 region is CASSFLTSGPYNEQFF. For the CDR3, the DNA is TGTGCCAGCAGTTTCCTGACTAGCGGTCCCTACAATGAGCAGTTCTTC.